These T cell receptor beta chains were read from a single sample in a study of identical twins. TCRdb ran MiXCR on the 5' RACE reads and lists one entry per CDR3 protein. The table shows some 600,000 distinct CDR3 sequences, with roughly 7.2% occurring only once. This sample also belongs to another study, concerning yellow fever vaccine responses in identical twins.

Sequencing was carried out using PBMCs. These receptor sequences come from a woman aged 18 to 35 in good health. CDR3s leave out the opening cysteine and the closing phenylalanine or tryptophan.

TRBJ2-5,TRBV24-1,ATSEEGWETQY
TRBJ2-2,TRBV12-3/TRBV12-4,ASSSGPGGPGELF
TRBJ2-1,TRBV4-2,ASSQLRTTGAFLGNEQF
TRBJ2-1,TRBV28,ASSPGTSGQEQF
TRBJ1-4,TRBV7-9,ASSFLQGREKLF
TRBJ2-7,TRBV27,ASRPRTSVYEQY
TRBJ2-1,TRBV5-1,ASSPETGLADNEQF
TRBJ2-1,TRBV29-1,SVLRDYSYNEQF
TRBJ1-4,TRBV2,ASKDEATNEKLF
TRBJ2-5,TRBV5-1,ASSLASTVSETQY
TRBJ1-1,TRBV6-1,ASSRTGGVTEAF
TRBJ1-1,TRBV10-1,ASSEGQSTKAF
TRBJ2-3,TRBV18,ASSDRGDTQY